This is a list of T cell receptor beta chains from one sample in a study of blood T cells in healthy people across ages. TCRdb processed the 5' RACE reads anew with MiXCR; each CDR3 protein has one entry. The top ten clones hold under 25% of a sample with around 1,900,000 distinct CDR3 sequences, about two fifths of them seen once. Material: blood. Source of these receptors: a human donor in good health. The CDR3 runs from the conserved cysteine through the conserved F or W. A D gene is named only where the DNA matches it firmly. A clone size is listed for some rows: how often the clone was seen (once, few, many), or a class if it is expanded.

clone_size: -; d_call: -; v_call: TRBV20-1; j_call: TRBJ1-5; cdr3_aa: CNAHVSGGLGNQPQHF; cdr3_nt: TGCAATGCCCACGTTTCGGGAGGTTTGGGCAATCAGCCCCAGCATTTT
clone_size: once; d_call: -; v_call: TRBV19; j_call: TRBJ1-5; cdr3_aa: CASSTTGIGSGLYSNQPQHF; cdr3_nt: TGTGCCAGTAGTACTACCGGCATCGGGAGTGGGCTGTATAGCAATCAGCCCCAGCATTTT
clone_size: -; d_call: TRBD1; v_call: TRBV5-5; j_call: TRBJ2-7; cdr3_aa: CASSPTGVRNEQYF; cdr3_nt: TGTGCCAGCAGCCCGACAGGGGTGAGGAACGAGCAGTACTTC
clone_size: -; d_call: -; v_call: TRBV24-1; j_call: TRBJ1-1; cdr3_aa: CATSDPKRAEAFF; cdr3_nt: TGTGCCACCAGTGACCCCAAACGGGCTGAAGCTTTCTTT
clone_size: -; d_call: -; v_call: TRBV9; j_call: TRBJ1-6; cdr3_aa: CVSSPRGDFNSPLHF; cdr3_nt: TGTGTCAGCAGCCCACGGGGGGATTTCAATTCACCCCTCCACTTT
clone_size: few; d_call: -; v_call: TRBV7-2; j_call: TRBJ2-7; cdr3_aa: CASSSDSAEFYEQYF; cdr3_nt: TGTGCCAGCAGCTCGGACAGCGCAGAGTTCTACGAGCAGTACTTC
clone_size: -; d_call: TRBD1; v_call: TRBV3-1; j_call: TRBJ1-2; cdr3_aa: CASSQAGQGVGGYTF; cdr3_nt: TGTGCCAGCAGCCAGGCCGGACAGGGCGTCGGCGGCTACACCTTC
clone_size: once; d_call: -; v_call: TRBV4-1; j_call: TRBJ2-3; cdr3_aa: CASSQERGPDTQYF; cdr3_nt: TGCGCCAGCAGCCAAGAGCGGGGGCCAGATACGCAGTATTTT
clone_size: few; d_call: -; v_call: TRBV29-1; j_call: TRBJ2-1; cdr3_aa: CSVEGGHYNEQFF; cdr3_nt: TGCAGCGTTGAGGGGGGTCACTACAATGAGCAGTTCTTC
clone_size: once; d_call: -; v_call: TRBV9; j_call: TRBJ1-2; cdr3_aa: CASSLRDGLNYGYTF; cdr3_nt: TGTGCCAGCAGCTTACGGGACGGTCTTAACTATGGCTACACCTTC
clone_size: few; d_call: TRBD2; v_call: TRBV7-2; j_call: TRBJ2-7; cdr3_aa: CASSSGRAGNPYEQYF; cdr3_nt: TGTGCCAGCAGCTCAGGGAGGGCAGGAAACCCCTACGAGCAGTACTTC
clone_size: -; d_call: -; v_call: TRBV7-2; j_call: TRBJ2-6; cdr3_aa: CASSLRDTYRSGANVLTF; cdr3_nt: TGTGCCAGCAGCTTACGGGACACATACCGCTCTGGGGCCAACGTCCTGACTTTC
clone_size: -; d_call: TRBD1; v_call: TRBV4-1; j_call: TRBJ1-1; cdr3_aa: CASSKTGDDTEAFF; cdr3_nt: TGCGCCAGCAGCAAGACAGGGGATGACACTGAAGCTTTCTTT
clone_size: -; d_call: -; v_call: TRBV5-1; j_call: TRBJ1-2; cdr3_aa: CASSLGQPTNYGYTF; cdr3_nt: TGCGCCAGCAGCTTAGGACAACCAACTAACTATGGCTACACCTTC
clone_size: -; d_call: -; v_call: TRBV5-5; j_call: TRBJ1-2; cdr3_aa: CASGAPQLANYGYTF; cdr3_nt: TGTGCCAGCGGGGCACCTCAGTTAGCTAACTATGGCTACACCTTC
clone_size: few; d_call: -; v_call: TRBV2; j_call: TRBJ2-7; cdr3_aa: CASSATGEGQQYF; cdr3_nt: TGTGCCAGCAGTGCAACCGGAGAGGGCCAGCAGTACTTC
clone_size: -; d_call: -; v_call: TRBV20-1; j_call: TRBJ2-3; cdr3_aa: CSADEGGADTQYF; cdr3_nt: TGCAGTGCTGATGAAGGGGGGGCAGATACGCAGTATTTT
clone_size: -; d_call: -; v_call: TRBV7-6; j_call: TRBJ2-7; cdr3_aa: CASSRAGSSYNEQYF; cdr3_nt: TGTGCCAGCAGCCGCGCTGGGAGCTCCTACAATGAGCAGTACTTC
clone_size: once; d_call: -; v_call: TRBV7-3; j_call: TRBJ1-2; cdr3_aa: CASSSDYLYGYTF; cdr3_nt: TGTGCCAGCAGCTCCGATTACCTCTATGGCTACACCTTC
clone_size: few; d_call: -; v_call: TRBV27; j_call: TRBJ1-1; cdr3_aa: CASSPSTGGEAFF; cdr3_nt: TGTGCCAGCAGTCCGTCAACCGGGGGTGAAGCTTTCTTT
clone_size: few; d_call: -; v_call: TRBV6-1; j_call: TRBJ2-3; cdr3_aa: CASHLALGTDTQYF; cdr3_nt: TGTGCCAGCCATCTAGCATTAGGGACAGATACGCAGTATTTT
clone_size: few; d_call: -; v_call: TRBV11-2; j_call: TRBJ2-4; cdr3_aa: CASSLGGGKRENIQYF; cdr3_nt: TGTGCCAGCAGCTTAGGGGGCGGTAAGCGCGAAAACATTCAGTACTTC
clone_size: once; d_call: TRBD2; v_call: TRBV4-3; j_call: TRBJ2-4; cdr3_aa: CASSQDRGVSAIQYF; cdr3_nt: TGCGCCAGCAGCCAAGATCGGGGGGTCTCGGCCATTCAGTACTTC
clone_size: few; d_call: -; v_call: TRBV20-1; j_call: TRBJ1-1; cdr3_aa: CSAIFLRERNTEAFF; cdr3_nt: TGCAGTGCTATCTTCCTCCGGGAGAGGAACACTGAAGCTTTCTTT
clone_size: -; d_call: TRBD1; v_call: TRBV7-2; j_call: TRBJ2-7; cdr3_aa: CASSTRGGGYEQYF; cdr3_nt: TGTGCCAGCAGCACGCGAGGGGGCGGTTACGAGCAGTACTTC
clone_size: few; d_call: -; v_call: TRBV5-1; j_call: TRBJ2-3; cdr3_aa: CASSLGTTTDTQYF; cdr3_nt: TGTGCCAGCAGCTTAGGAACCACCACAGATACGCAGTATTTT
clone_size: -; d_call: -; v_call: TRBV7-9; j_call: TRBJ2-1; cdr3_aa: CASSPPDTPVDYNGQFF; cdr3_nt: TGTGCCAGCAGCCCGCCGGACACCCCGGTGGACTACAATGGGCAGTTCTTC
clone_size: few; d_call: -; v_call: TRBV9; j_call: TRBJ1-2; cdr3_aa: CASSVTTANYGYTF; cdr3_nt: TGTGCCAGCAGCGTAACGACAGCGAACTATGGCTACACCTTC
clone_size: few; d_call: TRBD1; v_call: TRBV29-1; j_call: TRBJ2-1; cdr3_aa: CSGNRGYEQFF; cdr3_nt: TGCAGCGGCAACAGGGGCTATGAGCAGTTCTTC
clone_size: -; d_call: TRBD2; v_call: TRBV20-1; j_call: TRBJ2-3; cdr3_aa: CSASPLAGVTDTQYF; cdr3_nt: TGCAGTGCTAGTCCCCTAGCGGGGGTCACAGATACGCAGTATTTT
clone_size: -; d_call: -; v_call: TRBV29-1; j_call: TRBJ2-5; cdr3_aa: CSVLPQQETQYF; cdr3_nt: TGCAGCGTTCTCCCACAGCAAGAGACCCAGTACTTC
clone_size: -; d_call: -; v_call: TRBV6-5; j_call: TRBJ1-2; cdr3_aa: CASTRMGTRGGYTF; cdr3_nt: TGTGCCAGCACCCGAATGGGGACAAGGGGAGGCTACACCTTC
clone_size: -; d_call: -; v_call: TRBV11-2; j_call: TRBJ2-3; cdr3_aa: CASSLSPAGSTDTQYF; cdr3_nt: TGTGCCAGCAGCTTATCCCCAGCGGGTAGCACAGATACGCAGTATTTT
clone_size: -; d_call: -; v_call: TRBV9; j_call: TRBJ2-4; cdr3_aa: CASSGGGLGKNIQYF; cdr3_nt: TGTGCCAGCAGCGGGGGGGGGCTTGGCAAAAACATTCAGTACTTC
clone_size: -; d_call: -; v_call: TRBV29-1; j_call: TRBJ1-2; cdr3_aa: CSVGRIMVRGYGYTF; cdr3_nt: TGCAGCGTTGGCCGGATAATGGTCCGCGGCTATGGCTACACCTTC
clone_size: few; d_call: -; v_call: TRBV11-2; j_call: TRBJ2-5; cdr3_aa: CASSLDLPSGTQYF; cdr3_nt: TGTGCCAGCAGCTTAGATCTCCCCAGCGGGACCCAGTACTTC
clone_size: few; d_call: TRBD1; v_call: TRBV7-9; j_call: TRBJ2-1; cdr3_aa: CASSPTGGSEQFF; cdr3_nt: TGTGCCAGCAGCCCGACAGGGGGTAGCGAGCAGTTCTTC
clone_size: -; d_call: -; v_call: TRBV7-2; j_call: TRBJ2-1; cdr3_aa: CASTLALGTYNEQFF; cdr3_nt: TGTGCCAGCACGCTTGCCCTAGGGACCTACAATGAGCAGTTCTTC
clone_size: -; d_call: TRBD1; v_call: TRBV20-1; j_call: TRBJ2-1; cdr3_aa: CSARATGQGLKNEQFF; cdr3_nt: TGCAGTGCTAGAGCCACGGGACAGGGTCTGAAAAATGAGCAGTTCTTC
clone_size: -; d_call: -; v_call: TRBV20-1; j_call: TRBJ1-5; cdr3_aa: CSARSGDSNQPQHF; cdr3_nt: TGCAGTGCTAGGTCGGGGGATAGCAATCAGCCCCAGCATTTT
clone_size: once; d_call: -; v_call: TRBV7-2; j_call: TRBJ2-7; cdr3_aa: CASSLSSGRYEQYF; cdr3_nt: TGTGCCAGCAGCTTATCTTCCGGGCGCTACGAGCAGTACTTC
clone_size: -; d_call: TRBD1; v_call: TRBV9; j_call: TRBJ1-3; cdr3_aa: CASSFIPGQGNTIYF; cdr3_nt: TGTGCCAGCAGCTTTATCCCGGGACAGGGAAACACCATATATTTT
clone_size: -; d_call: TRBD1; v_call: TRBV7-2; j_call: TRBJ1-2; cdr3_aa: CASSFTGVVKYGYTF; cdr3_nt: TGTGCCAGCAGCTTTACAGGGGTCGTCAAATATGGCTACACCTTC
clone_size: -; d_call: TRBD1; v_call: TRBV28; j_call: TRBJ1-4; cdr3_aa: CASKGANNEKLFF; cdr3_nt: TGTGCCAGCAAGGGGGCTAATAATGAAAAACTGTTTTTT
clone_size: -; d_call: -; v_call: TRBV4-1; j_call: TRBJ2-5; cdr3_aa: CASSQEGLRETQYF; cdr3_nt: TGCGCCAGCAGCCAAGAGGGCCTTCGGGAGACCCAGTACTTC
clone_size: few; d_call: -; v_call: TRBV12-3/TRBV12-4; j_call: TRBJ2-7; cdr3_aa: CASRRQGGRNYEQYF; cdr3_nt: TGTGCCAGCAGACGACAGGGAGGGCGAAACTACGAGCAGTACTTC
clone_size: few; d_call: TRBD1; v_call: TRBV12-3/TRBV12-4; j_call: TRBJ1-5; cdr3_aa: CASSFIAGTGDNQPQHF; cdr3_nt: TGTGCCAGCAGTTTCATCGCTGGGACAGGGGATAATCAGCCCCAGCATTTT
clone_size: once; d_call: TRBD2; v_call: TRBV5-1; j_call: TRBJ2-3; cdr3_aa: CASRHGGAGTDTQYF; cdr3_nt: TGCGCCAGCAGACACGGGGGGGCCGGAACAGATACGCAGTATTTT
clone_size: -; d_call: TRBD2; v_call: TRBV20-1; j_call: TRBJ2-5; cdr3_aa: CSARGSGQETQYF; cdr3_nt: TGCAGTGCTAGGGGTAGCGGGCAAGAGACCCAGTACTTC
clone_size: -; d_call: -; v_call: TRBV7-6; j_call: TRBJ1-1; cdr3_aa: CAGSPRRQGDEAFF; cdr3_nt: TGTGCCGGCAGCCCTAGGCGTCAGGGCGATGAAGCTTTCTTT
clone_size: -; d_call: -; v_call: TRBV5-1; j_call: TRBJ2-1; cdr3_aa: CASSLVLASSYNEQFF; cdr3_nt: TGCGCCAGCAGCTTGGTGTTAGCGAGCTCCTACAATGAGCAGTTCTTC